The entry that follows covers one TCR beta chain sequence. No antigen is known for it. Sequencing was performed with immunoSEQ multiplex PCR; in TCRdb, only in-frame clones are kept and a portion is missing. This table holds 55,000 to 85,000 clones, roughly 84% found once. The data originate from a study of T cell responses to AZD1222 COVID-19 vaccine. CDR3 length equals 14 residues. Germline V CDR1 and CDR2: MDHEN, SYDVKM. Trimming removed 5 bases from V and 6 bases from J, with 16 bases in between. Overall study findings and caveats: Possibly, clonal diversity was underestimated; donors were largely white British and included more females. Targets within unmutated variant regions were reportedly found for nearly half of spike-specific TCRs. A rise in Spike-specific TCR breadth and depth followed two AZD1222 doses. Repertoires were collected only later (after the peak T cell response had occurred).

The source material was peripheral blood, sampled on day 0 of AZD1222 vaccination. The origin of this receptor is an adult in good health. This chain uses TRBV28 with TRBJ1-1; D unclear. The CDR3 bases are TGTGCCAGCAGTCCGACGGCCCGATGGGCTGAAGCTTTCTTT. It encodes CASSPTARWAEAFF.